This T cell receptor (beta chain) was observed in a study of Graves' ophthalmopathy and Graves' hyperthyroidism. Findings of the study overall: Most expanded clonotypes from thyroid (those above 0.001 frequency) were also found in blood.

From fresh peripheral blood, 8 to 10 ml in volume, the PBMCs were obtained. Amplification from RNA transcripts yielded the TCR beta CDR3 regions. First-round RT-PCR used HTBI primers; second-round multiplex PCR followed. MiXCR, run by TCRdb on the multiplex PCR reads, gives a single entry per CDR3 protein. This table holds 500,000 to 800,000 distinct CDR3 sequences, roughly 39% found once. The CDR3 is made up of 17 amino acids. V shed 0 bases and J shed 9 bases, with 25 bases lying between them. CDR1 is SGDLS and CDR2 is YYNGEE in the germline V gene. Of note for this clonotype: The antigen remains undetermined. Just one base apart from a much larger clone, this may be a read error.

V is TRBV9 and J is TRBJ2-7; D is perhaps TRBD2 (5 bases). The TCR originated in an adult man with Graves' ophthalmopathy. The sequenced sample was peripheral blood. The CDR3 coding sequence is TGTGCCAGCAGCGTAGACCCCCTAGCCCTACCTGGGGTAGGGCAGTACTTC. Translation gives CASSVDPLALPGVGQYF.